Included here is one T cell receptor (beta chain) sequence, with context. The TCR beta repertoire was assessed by survey-level immunoSEQ sequencing. Profiled with immunoSEQ multiplex PCR; TCRdb holds only in-frame clones, not every one. The sample yields 60,000 to 75,000 clones, 80% to 95% seen once. This CDR3 is built from 16 residues. V was clipped by 2 bases and J by 4 bases; unmatched bases: 10. Germline assignment: CDR1 MDHEN and CDR2 SYDVKM. The chain carries TRBV28 and TRBJ2-5, with 7 bases identical to TRBD1. This receptor was taken from a man aged 40-50 years with rheumatoid arthritis. The sequenced material came from PBMCs. The CDR3 DNA sequence: TGTGCCAGCAGTTTAAGGGGACAGACCCGCCGAGAGACCCAGTACTTC. Residues: CASSLRGQTRRETQYF.